This TCR beta chain was found in a study of blood T cell repertoires in COVID-19. For the study at large: COVID-19 samples from acute and convalescent phases originated in the United States, Italy and Spain.

This CDR3 is built from 16 residues. After removal of 2 bases from V and 2 bases from J, the junction contained 3 bases not matched to a gene. From germline, CDR1 is MNHNS and CDR2 SASEGT. In the authors' methods: Researchers report that nucleated cell counts were estimated from reference gene primer amplification. Profiled with immunoSEQ multiplex PCR; TCRdb holds only in-frame clones, not every one. From that table come the V and J calls and clone size; the DNA was used to work out D and trimming. The data contain approximately 250,000 clones, around nine tenths of them singletons. Seattle cases were enrolled at active infection and followed longitudinally.

V and J are TRBV6-1 and TRBJ1-5; 10 bases map to TRBD1. The TCR comes from a woman aged 55-69 years with COVID-19, enrolled during active disease. Sequenced sample: peripheral blood. The DNA of the CDR3 is TGTGCCAGCAGTGAAATGGGGACAGGGGGCAATCAGCCCCAGCATTTT. The encoded protein is CASSEMGTGGNQPQHF.